The source of this T cell receptor (beta chain) is a study of blood T cell repertoires in COVID-19 (dated by TCRdb to about 2020). Turning to the overall study: The collaborator samples originated in the United States, Italy and Spain and spanned the acute and convalescent phases of COVID-19. The material from the prospective study consisted of cDNA or gDNA derived from T cells, B-cell-depleted T cells, or PBMCs. Where available, HLA class I and class II types were taken from metadata supplied by the sample provider and were not determined by assay-based typing. Nearly every sample came with metadata listing a de-identified subject ID, COVID-19 status, age in years and sex. The repertoires were released in a freely available public database intended as a resource for research on the immune response to SARS-CoV-2. The samples were drawn from two sources: the first 160 participants of the ongoing ImmuneRACE study, and fewer than 1,500 subjects contributed by 6 global collaborators. Subjects who had been exposed to COVID-19, were actively infected with it, or had recovered from it provided the deeply sampled blood TCRbeta repertoires that made up the dataset. Overall study results and their limits: The amount of clinical and demographic metadata varied by source and participant and was provided uncurated.

TCRbeta CDR3 regions were amplified from genomic DNA by means of the immunoSEQ Assay, a bias-controlled multiplex PCR. The published analysis was carried out like this. Nucleated cell counts per sample were estimated from amplification of reference gene primers within the assay. Sequence reads were collapsed and filtered to measure the absolute abundance of every unique TCRbeta CDR3 rearrangement. For each sample, productive Simpson clonality was calculated by taking the square root of Simpson's diversity index across productive rearrangements. Not all clones reach the TCRdb copy of this immuneACCESS table, which keeps in-frame sequences only. Checked studies attribute under half of the gap to unresolved V genes and leave the rest unexplained. The V and J calls and the clone size are those of that table, but D and trimming were determined from the DNA. The sample table contains around 180,000 clones; only one count was recorded for about 84% of them. The ten biggest clones cover 10% to 15% of the sample.

A word on this clone: This clone's antigen is unknown. No clone much larger than this one lies a single base away; base qualities are absent.

Participants in the prospective study were enrolled through a virtual design, were aged about 18 to 100 years, and lived in about 25 United States geographic areas. In the prospective study, participants were assigned to cohorts based on the clinical history participants reported in a screening survey and a study questionnaire. ImmuneRACE Cohort 3 recovered participants were defined by two consecutive negative NP/OP PCR tests, healthcare professional clearance, or symptom resolution. In the prospective study, whole blood, serum and a nasopharyngeal or oropharyngeal swab were collected from each participant by mobile phlebotomists. Additional blood draws and questionnaires over an approximately two-month period could optionally be provided by prospective study participants. Before DNA extraction, prospective study blood samples were shipped either frozen or at room temperature. The trim is 3 bases for V and 5 bases for J, with a gap of 11 bases between the germline ends. CDR1 and CDR2 are drawn from the germline V gene: SGHDT, YYEEEE. The CDR3 sequence holds 13 residues, the cysteine and phenylalanine included. Only the CDR3 DNA is retained, 39 bases long and in frame from the first base.

The sequence derives from a man in his fifties or sixties who had recovered from COVID-19. The chain is made from TRBV5-6 and TRBJ2-5; there is no confident call for the D gene. Sequencing was carried out using PBMCs or T cells enriched from blood (not recorded which). CDR3 sequence: CASSSHIRETQYF. The DNA reads TGTGCCAGCAGCTCCCACATACGCGAGACCCAGTACTTC.